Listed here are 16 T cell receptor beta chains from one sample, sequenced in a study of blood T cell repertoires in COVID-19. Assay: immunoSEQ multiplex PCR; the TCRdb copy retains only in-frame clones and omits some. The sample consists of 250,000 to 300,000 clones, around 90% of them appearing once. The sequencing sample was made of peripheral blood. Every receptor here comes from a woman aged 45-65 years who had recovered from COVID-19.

Written as DNA, the CDR3 is TGTGCCTGGAGTCCAATTTCAGGGGCCCAAGAGACCCAGTACTTC. Its protein is CAWSPISGAQETQYF. The gene calls are TRBV30 and TRBJ2-5; possibly TRBD1 for D (6 bases). Germline CDR1 GTSNPN, CDR2 SVGIG (reference sequence). The CDR3 runs to 15 residues. V dropped 2 bases and J dropped 1 base, with 14 bases sitting between them.

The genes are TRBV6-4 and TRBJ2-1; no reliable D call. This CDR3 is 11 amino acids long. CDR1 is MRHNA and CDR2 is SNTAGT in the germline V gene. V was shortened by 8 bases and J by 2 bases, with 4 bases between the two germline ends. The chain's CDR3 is CASGPYNEQFF. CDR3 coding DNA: TGTGCCAGCGGCCCCTACAATGAGCAGTTCTTC.

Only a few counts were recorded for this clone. CDR3 protein: CASAGGSSGANVLTF. CDR3 in DNA: TGTGCCAGCGCGGGCGGCAGCTCTGGGGCCAACGTCCTGACTTTC. This rearrangement joins TRBV27 to TRBJ2-6; possible D gene TRBD2, 5 bases. Looked up from germline, CDR1 is MNHEY and CDR2 is SMNVEV (reference sequence). Trimming removed 8 bases at V and 0 bases at J, with 11 bases between. The CDR3 consists of 15 residues. The full variable domain, in which reference TRBV27 and TRBJ2-6 provide the parts outside the CDR3, is EAQVTQNPRYLITVTGKKLTVTCSQNMNHEYMSWYRQDPGLGLRQIYYSMNVEVTDKGDVPEGYKVSRKEKRNFPLILESPSPNQTSLYFCASAGGSSGANVLTFGAGSRLTVL.

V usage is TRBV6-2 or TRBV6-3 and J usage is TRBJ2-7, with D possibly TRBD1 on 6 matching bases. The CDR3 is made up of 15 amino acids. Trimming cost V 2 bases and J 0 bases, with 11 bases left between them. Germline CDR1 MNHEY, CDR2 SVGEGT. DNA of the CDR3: TGTGCCAGCAGTTACAACAGGGTGAGCTCCTACGAGCAGTACTTC. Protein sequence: CASSYNRVSSYEQYF.

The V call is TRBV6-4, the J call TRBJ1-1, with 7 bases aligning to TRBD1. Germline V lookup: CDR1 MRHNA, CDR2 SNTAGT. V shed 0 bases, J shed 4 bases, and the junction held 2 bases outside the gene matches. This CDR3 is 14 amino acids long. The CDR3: CASSDSNRGTEAFF. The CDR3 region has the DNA TGTGCCAGCAGTGACTCGAACAGGGGCACTGAAGCTTTCTTT.

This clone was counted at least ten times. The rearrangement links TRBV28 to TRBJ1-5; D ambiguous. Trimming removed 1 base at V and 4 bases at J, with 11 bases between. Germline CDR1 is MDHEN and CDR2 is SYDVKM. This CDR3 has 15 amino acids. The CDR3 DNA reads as TGTGCCAGCAGTTTATTCCTTTATCTTAATCAGCCCCAGCATTTT. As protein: CASSLFLYLNQPQHF.

As DNA, the CDR3 is TGTGCCAGCAGTGAGGGGACAGGGGGCGGCTATGGCTACACCTTC. Translating gives CASSEGTGGGYGYTF. The V and J genes are TRBV6-1 and TRBJ1-2; 12 bases map to TRBD1. In germline, CDR1 is MNHNS, CDR2 SASEGT. The CDR3 contains 15 residues. The trim removed 3 bases at V and 4 bases at J, leaving 3 bases unmatched.

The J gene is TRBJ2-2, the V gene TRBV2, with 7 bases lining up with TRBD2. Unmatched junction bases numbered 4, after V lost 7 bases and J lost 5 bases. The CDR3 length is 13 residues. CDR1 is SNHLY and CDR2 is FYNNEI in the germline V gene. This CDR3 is CASTAGATGELFF. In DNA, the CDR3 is TGTGCCAGCACGGCGGGAGCAACCGGGGAGCTGTTTTTT. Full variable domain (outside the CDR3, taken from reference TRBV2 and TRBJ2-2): EPEVTQTPSHQVTQMGQEVILRCVPISNHLYFYWYRQILGQKVEFLVSFYNNEISEKSEIFDDQFSVERPDGSNFTLKIRSTKLEDSAMYFCASTAGATGELFFGEGSRLTVL.

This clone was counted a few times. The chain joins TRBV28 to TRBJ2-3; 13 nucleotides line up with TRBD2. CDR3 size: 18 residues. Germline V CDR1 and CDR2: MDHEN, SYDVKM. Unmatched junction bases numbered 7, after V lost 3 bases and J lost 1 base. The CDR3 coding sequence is TGTGCCAGCAGTTTCAGGGGACTAGCGGGGCCAGGCACAGATACGCAGTATTTT. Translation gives CASSFRGLAGPGTDTQYF.

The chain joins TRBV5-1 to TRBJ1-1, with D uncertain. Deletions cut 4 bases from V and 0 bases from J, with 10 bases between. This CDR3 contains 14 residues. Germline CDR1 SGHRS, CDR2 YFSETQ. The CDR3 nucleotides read TGCGCCAGCAGCGCGGCCGCAATGAACACTGAAGCTTTCTTT. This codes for CASSAAAMNTEAFF.

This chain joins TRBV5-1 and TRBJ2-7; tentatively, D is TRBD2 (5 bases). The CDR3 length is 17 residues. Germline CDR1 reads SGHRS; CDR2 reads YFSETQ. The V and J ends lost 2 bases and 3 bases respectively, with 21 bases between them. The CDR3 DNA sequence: TGCGCCAGCAGCTTCCTATCCGCTGCCGTAGCGAACTACGAGCAGTACTTC. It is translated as CASSFLSAAVANYEQYF.

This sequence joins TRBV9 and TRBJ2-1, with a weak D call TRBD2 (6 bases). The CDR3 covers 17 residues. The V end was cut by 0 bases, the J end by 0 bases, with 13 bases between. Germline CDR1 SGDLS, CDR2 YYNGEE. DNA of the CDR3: TGTGCCAGCAGCGTAGGGGAAGGAGGGATCTCCTACAATGAGCAGTTCTTC. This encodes CASSVGEGGISYNEQFF.

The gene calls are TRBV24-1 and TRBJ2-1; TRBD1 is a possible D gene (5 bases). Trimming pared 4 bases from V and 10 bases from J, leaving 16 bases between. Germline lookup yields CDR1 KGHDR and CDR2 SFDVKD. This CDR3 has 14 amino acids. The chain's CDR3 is CATSEVQAPGEQFF. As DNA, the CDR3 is TGTGCCACCAGTGAAGTCCAGGCCCCAGGGGAGCAGTTCTTC.

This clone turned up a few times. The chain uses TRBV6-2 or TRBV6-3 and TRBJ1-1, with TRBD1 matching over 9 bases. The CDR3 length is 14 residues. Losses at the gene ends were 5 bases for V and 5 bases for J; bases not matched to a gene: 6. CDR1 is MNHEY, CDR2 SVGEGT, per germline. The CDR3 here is CASSPQGARTEAFF. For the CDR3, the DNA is TGTGCCAGCAGTCCACAGGGGGCACGGACTGAAGCTTTCTTT.

CDR3 sequence reads: CASSPPVGQGLPELFF. DNA for the CDR3: TGTGCCAGCAGCCCGCCCGTGGGACAGGGGTTACCGGAGCTGTTTTTT. This chain connects TRBV13 to TRBJ2-2, with 10 bases that match TRBD1. CDR1 and CDR2 (germline): PRHDT, FYEKMQ (reference sequence). CDR3 length equals 16 residues. J lost 10 bases, V lost 5 bases, and 13 bases had no gene match.

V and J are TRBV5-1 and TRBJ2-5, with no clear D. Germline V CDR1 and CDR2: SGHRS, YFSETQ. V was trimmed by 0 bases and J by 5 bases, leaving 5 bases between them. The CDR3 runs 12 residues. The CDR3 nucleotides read TGCGCCAGCAGCTTGGCACGGGAGACCCAGTACTTC. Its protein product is CASSLARETQYF.